This TCR beta chain was found in a study of cytomegalovirus exposure and HLA in healthy donors. Whole-study context: Findings of an earlier analysis included about 120 million unique TCR beta sequences from 180 million or so T cells.

The PCR was carried out with 60 Vbeta primers and 13 Jbeta primers. Only in-frame clones appear in the TCRdb table, and some are missing; sequencing was by immunoSEQ multiplex PCR. Its clone listing holds 45,000 to 60,000 clones. The V gene's germline CDR1 is MNHNY and CDR2 SVGAGI (reference sequence). The junction had 5 bases not matched to a gene; V was cut back by 6 bases and J by 7 bases. The CDR3 runs 12 residues. A note on this clone: The antigen is not known.

The study's findings and limits: Most CMV-associated TCR beta chains were later found to appear HLA-restricted. Specificity for CMV antigens was confirmed in vitro for three of the CMV-associated chains.

Sequenced: PBMCs. This chain connects TRBV6-6 to TRBJ2-7; 8 bases agree with TRBD1. This clonotype was obtained from a male donor in good health and CMV-seronegative. DNA of the CDR3: TGTGCCAGCAGGGCAGGGGGCTGGGAGCAGTACTTC. Amino acid sequence: CASRAGGWEQYF.